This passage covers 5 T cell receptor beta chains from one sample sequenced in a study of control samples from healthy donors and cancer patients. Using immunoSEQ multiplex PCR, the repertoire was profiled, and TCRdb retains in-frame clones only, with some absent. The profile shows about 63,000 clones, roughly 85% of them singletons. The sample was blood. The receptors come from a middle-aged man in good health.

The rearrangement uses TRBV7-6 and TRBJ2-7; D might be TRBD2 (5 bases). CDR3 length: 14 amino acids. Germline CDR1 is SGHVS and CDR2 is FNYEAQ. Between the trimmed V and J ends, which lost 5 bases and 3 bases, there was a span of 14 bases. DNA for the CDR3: TGTGCCAGCAGCCGAGTTTCAGAGGGCTACGAGCAGTACTTC. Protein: CASSRVSEGYEQYF. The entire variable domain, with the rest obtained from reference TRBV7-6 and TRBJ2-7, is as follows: GAGVSQSPRYKVTKRGQDVALRCDPISGHVSLYWYRQALGQGPEFLTYFNYEAQQDKSGLPNDRFSAERPEGSISTLTIQRTEQRDSAMYRCASSRVSEGYEQYFGPGTRLTVT.

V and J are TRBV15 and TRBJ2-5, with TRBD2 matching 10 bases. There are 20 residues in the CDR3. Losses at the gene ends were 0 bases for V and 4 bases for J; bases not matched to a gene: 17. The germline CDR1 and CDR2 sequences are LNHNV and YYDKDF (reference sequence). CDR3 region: CATSRDRSRQGLASRETQYF. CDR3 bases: TGTGCCACCAGCAGAGATCGGAGTCGGCAGGGACTAGCGAGTCGAGAGACCCAGTACTTC.

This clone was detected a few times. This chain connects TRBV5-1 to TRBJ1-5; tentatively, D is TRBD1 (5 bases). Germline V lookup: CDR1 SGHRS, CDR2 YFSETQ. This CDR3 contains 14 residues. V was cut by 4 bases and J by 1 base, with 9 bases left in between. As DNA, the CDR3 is TGCGCCAGCAGCCCGGCAGGGAGCAATCAGCCCCAGCATTTT. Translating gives CASSPAGSNQPQHF.

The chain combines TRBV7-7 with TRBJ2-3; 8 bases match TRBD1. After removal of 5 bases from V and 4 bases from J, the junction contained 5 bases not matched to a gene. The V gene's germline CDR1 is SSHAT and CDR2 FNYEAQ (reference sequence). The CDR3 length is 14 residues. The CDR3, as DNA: TGTGCCAGCAGCCTAACACAGGGGGCAGATACGCAGTATTTT. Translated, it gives CASSLTQGADTQYF.

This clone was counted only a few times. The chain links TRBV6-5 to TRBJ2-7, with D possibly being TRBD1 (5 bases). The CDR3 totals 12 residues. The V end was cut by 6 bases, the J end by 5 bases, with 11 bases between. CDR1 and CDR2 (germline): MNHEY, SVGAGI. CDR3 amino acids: CASSETVHEQYF. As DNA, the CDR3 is TGTGCCAGCAGCGAGACAGTTCACGAGCAGTACTTC.